A selection of T cell receptor beta chains follows, all from one sample in a study of spatial heterogeneity in lung cancer. TCRdb re-called the 5' RACE reads with MiXCR, one entry per CDR3 protein. The table lists 12,000 to 15,000 distinct CDR3 sequences, more than 10% of them singletons, with 34% in the top ten. The material sequenced was PBMCs, taken at surgery. The source of these receptors is a female donor with early-stage non-small cell lung cancer. Each CDR3 is given with its conserved first and last residue. The D gene is left open where the match is weak.

V	D	CDR3
TRBV20-1	TRBD2	CSASSAGDSYNEQFF
TRBV12-3/TRBV12-4	TRBD1	CASSSNRGGEQFF
TRBV7-2	-	CASNLEGSSNQPQHF
TRBV4-2	TRBD2	CASSLDKRGYTDTQYF
TRBV10-1	-	CASSTGWNTEAFF
TRBV3-1	-	CASSQETEYNSPLHF
TRBV29-1	TRBD2	CSVDNPAGVHEQFF
TRBV2	-	CASRREVWDEQFF
TRBV7-9	-	CASSHAFEDEAFF
TRBV7-8	-	CASSLFGATEAFF
TRBV6-1	TRBD1	CASSLSGTAYGYTF
TRBV3-1	TRBD2	CASSPRGKPYEQYF
TRBV15	-	CATSAGWGLFF
TRBV5-1	-	CASGDLLTYEQYF
TRBV28	-	CASSPLFGNSPLHF
TRBV7-9	-	CASSFLGARSGNTIYF
TRBV7-9	-	CASSFSTTIRDGSENTIYF
TRBV3-1	-	CASSQGFRNQPQHF
TRBV12-3/TRBV12-4	-	CASSFKGDNQPQHF
TRBV7-2	TRBD2	CASGFWRGSADTQYF
TRBV12-3/TRBV12-4	TRBD2	CASSLRPPGLAGGPGNEQFF
TRBV9	TRBD2	CASSVGTSGRALETQYF